These T cell receptor beta chains were read from a single sample in a study of blood T cell repertoires in COVID-19. Measured with immunoSEQ multiplex PCR; TCRdb has only the in-frame clones, and not every one. The repertoire holds 70,000 to 95,000 clones, with 70% to 90% as singletons. Sequenced: peripheral blood. These receptors came from a woman over 75 with acute or convalescent COVID-19. The CDR3 runs from the conserved cysteine through the conserved F or W. A D gene is named only where the DNA matches it firmly. Not every row has a clone size; where given, it reads once, few, many or a size class.

v_call	j_call	d_call	clone_size	cdr3_aa	cdr3_nt
TRBV30	TRBJ2-2	NA	NA	CAWSVGIRRDGANTGELFF	TGTGCCTGGAGTGTCGGAATTCGTCGGGATGGCGCGAACACCGGGGAGCTGTTTTTT
TRBV5-1	TRBJ1-1	NA	once	CASSLAGVGAEAFF	TGCGCCAGCAGCTTGGCCGGGGTTGGGGCTGAAGCTTTCTTT
TRBV30	TRBJ2-7	NA	NA	CAWREGSRYEQYF	TGTGCCTGGAGAGAGGGCAGTCGCTACGAGCAGTACTTC
TRBV2	TRBJ2-3	NA	NA	CASSVWTSTDTQYF	TGTGCCAGCAGCGTTTGGACTAGCACAGATACGCAGTATTTT
TRBV30	TRBJ2-7	NA	NA	CAWSVNWREQYF	TGTGCCTGGAGTGTAAACTGGAGGGAGCAGTACTTC
TRBV5-1	TRBJ2-7	TRBD2	once	CASSPTGLAYEQYF	TGCGCCAGCAGCCCAACGGGACTAGCGTATGAGCAGTACTTC
TRBV5-1	TRBJ2-1	TRBD1	few	CASSAGQVYNEQFF	TGCGCCAGCAGCGCTGGACAGGTTTACAATGAGCAGTTCTTC
TRBV2	TRBJ1-4	NA	NA	CASSDAGVGNEKLFF	TGTGCCAGCAGTGACGCGGGTGTAGGTAATGAAAAACTGTTTTTT
TRBV30	TRBJ1-1	TRBD1	NA	CAWLRTGRMNTEAFF	TGTGCCTGGTTACGGACAGGGAGAATGAACACTGAAGCTTTCTTT
TRBV5-6	TRBJ1-5	TRBD1	NA	CASSRFQDRGFQPQHF	TGTGCCAGCAGCCGGTTCCAAGACAGGGGGTTTCAGCCCCAGCATTTT
TRBV5-6	TRBJ2-5	NA	NA	CASSLAETQYF	TGTGCCAGCAGCTTGGCGGAGACCCAGTACTTC
TRBV5-8	TRBJ2-5	TRBD2	NA	CASSLGGGVETQYF	TGTGCCAGCAGCTTGGGCGGGGGAGTTGAGACCCAGTACTTC
TRBV5-6	TRBJ2-3	TRBD2	NA	CASSFGLAGSDTQYF	TGTGCCAGCAGCTTCGGACTAGCGGGGTCAGATACGCAGTATTTT
TRBV25-1	TRBJ2-2	TRBD1	once	CASQPWQGAGGELFF	TGTGCCAGCCAGCCTTGGCAGGGGGCTGGCGGGGAGCTGTTTTTT
TRBV5-8	TRBJ2-5	TRBD1	NA	CASSPGQGQETQYF	TGTGCCAGCAGCCCGGGACAGGGTCAAGAGACCCAGTACTTC
TRBV19	TRBJ2-3	NA	NA	CASSNPIGSTDTQYF	TGTGCCAGTAGTAACCCGATCGGGAGCACAGATACGCAGTATTTT
TRBV19	TRBJ1-2	TRBD1	NA	CASSTTGQALNYGYTF	TGTGCCAGTAGTACGACGGGACAGGCATTAAACTATGGCTACACCTTC
TRBV10-1	TRBJ2-7	TRBD2	NA	CASSESGRESYEQYF	TGCGCCAGCAGTGAAAGCGGGAGGGAGTCCTACGAGCAGTACTTC
TRBV5-6	TRBJ1-5	TRBD1	NA	CASSLSGRTGNQPQHF	TGTGCCAGCAGCTTGTCAGGTAGGACAGGGAATCAGCCCCAGCATTTT
TRBV10-3	TRBJ1-1	TRBD1	NA	CAISETGGRTEAFF	TGTGCCATCAGTGAAACAGGGGGAAGGACTGAAGCTTTCTTT
TRBV18	TRBJ1-1	TRBD1	NA	CASSPGTGGPYTEAFF	TGTGCCAGCTCCCCTGGGACAGGGGGCCCTTACACTGAAGCTTTCTTT
TRBV15	TRBJ2-7	NA	NA	CATSEGRGARYEQYF	TGTGCCACCAGCGAGGGCCGGGGGGCAAGATACGAGCAGTACTTC
TRBV5-1	TRBJ2-1	TRBD2	NA	CASSGLAGGYNEQFF	TGCGCCAGCAGCGGATTAGCGGGGGGTTACAATGAGCAGTTCTTC
TRBV5-1	TRBJ1-4	TRBD1	NA	CASSLTGVNEKLFF	TGCGCCAGCAGCTTGACAGGGGTAAATGAAAAACTGTTTTTT
TRBV19	TRBJ1-2	TRBD1	NA	CASAGQFYGYTF	TGTGCCAGTGCGGGACAGTTCTATGGCTACACCTTC
TRBV5-5	TRBJ1-6	TRBD1	NA	CASSLKGQGVIGSPLHF	TGTGCCAGCAGCTTGAAAGGACAGGGAGTGATTGGATCACCCCTCCACTTT
TRBV16	TRBJ2-2	NA	NA	CASSQSTETGELFF	TGTGCCAGCAGCCAATCGACAGAGACCGGGGAGCTGTTTTTT
TRBV5-6	TRBJ1-6	NA	NA	CASSLRSSYNSPLHF	TGTGCCAGCTCGCTCAGAAGCTCCTATAATTCACCCCTCCACTTT
TRBV20-1	TRBJ2-7	NA	NA	CSASLPGAFSYEQYF	TGCAGTGCTAGTCTGCCAGGCGCTTTCTCCTACGAGCAGTACTTC
TRBV4-2	TRBJ1-1	TRBD1	few	CASSLDRGRVTFF	TGTGCCAGCAGCCTAGACAGGGGACGAGTGACTTTCTTT
TRBV25-1	TRBJ2-7	TRBD1	once	CASSSPGTDAYEQYF	TGTGCCAGCAGTTCCCCGGGGACAGATGCCTACGAGCAGTACTTC
TRBV18	TRBJ1-3	NA	NA	CASSLELTGSHSGNTIYF	TGTGCCAGCTCACTAGAGTTAACAGGATCCCACTCTGGAAACACCATATATTTT
TRBV7-2	TRBJ2-3	TRBD2	NA	CASSLAGAGGRHADTQYF	TGTGCCAGCAGTTTAGCGGGAGCGGGGGGCCGCCACGCAGATACGCAGTATTTT
TRBV6-2/TRBV6-3	TRBJ2-1	NA	NA	CASSYSLQGIYNEQFF	TGTGCCAGCAGTTACTCGCTGCAGGGGATTTACAATGAGCAGTTCTTC